This TCR beta chain originates from a study of identical twins. Using its own MiXCR run on the 5' RACE reads, TCRdb lists one record per CDR3 protein. This sample has 200,000 to 300,000 distinct CDR3 sequences, with about 10% found just once. The CDR3 loop spans 13 amino acids. CDR1 and CDR2 from the germline V gene are MNHNS and SASEGT. Deletions cut 6 bases from V and 8 bases from J, with 16 bases between. Every one of the donors was a healthy Caucasian. The clonotype was recovered from a man in his fifties or sixties in good health. The source material was memory T cells sorted from blood. This chain joins TRBV6-1 and TRBJ1-2; weak D call: TRBD1 (5 bases). The CDR3 DNA reads as TGTGCCAGCAGCCCGGGACCCCGGGGAGGCTACACCTTC. Residues: CASSPGPRGGYTF.